This T cell receptor beta chain was identified during a study of response to subunit inactivated influenza vaccine. The CDR3 consists of 15 residues. The V and J ends lost 1 base and 4 bases, in that order; junction bases with no gene match: 4. Per the germline V gene, CDR1 is DFQATT and CDR2 is SNEGSKA (reference sequence). TCRdb re-derived calls from the RT-PCR reads in MiXCR, one entry per CDR3 protein. This table has about 500,000 distinct CDR3 sequences, 15% to 20% appearing once. This clonotype was seen a few times. Its antigen is undetermined. Study findings and constraints: Few additional T cells are recruited per seasonal influenza vaccination, authors suggested.

Sample: CD4+ T cells sorted from PBMCs, taken less than 25 months after vaccination. This sequence originates from a man in his fifties or sixties who received an inactivated influenza vaccine. The gene calls are TRBV20-1 and TRBJ1-6; the match to TRBD1 covers 7 bases. The CDR3 is CSARATGVYNSPLHF. The CDR3 DNA sequence: TGCAGTGCTAGAGCCACAGGGGTTTATAATTCACCCCTCCACTTT.